The rows below give T cell receptor beta chains drawn from one sample of a study of T-cell memory formation after mild COVID-19. TCRdb reanalysed the 5' RACE reads using MiXCR and keeps one entry per CDR3 protein. The table shows over 350,000 distinct CDR3 sequences, with about 24% occurring only once. Specimen: PBMCs or a T cell subset sorted from them (not recorded which). The receptors stem from an adult woman who had mild COVID-19 (a few samples of this study predate the infection). Cell type and time point are not known. CDR3s include the opening cysteine and the closing phenylalanine or tryptophan. The D gene is left open where the match is weak. Clone size is given for some rows only: seen once, a few or many times, or a class if the clone is expanded.

J | size | V | D | CDR3 | DNA
TRBJ1-1 | many | TRBV9 | . | CASSVVRGTEAFF | TGTGCCAGCAGCGTAGTGAGGGGCACTGAAGCTTTCTTT
TRBJ2-1 | . | TRBV7-3 | . | CASSSTGPSYNEQFF | TGTGCCAGCAGCTCGACAGGCCCTTCGTACAATGAGCAGTTCTTC
TRBJ2-7 | . | TRBV5-8 | . | CASSFKSSYEQYF | TGTGCCAGCAGCTTCAAGAGCTCCTACGAGCAGTACTTC
TRBJ2-2 | . | TRBV24-1 | . | CATSDSYRYTGELFF | TGTGCCACCAGTGATTCATACAGGTACACCGGGGAGCTGTTTTTT
TRBJ2-5 | . | TRBV20-1 | . | CSAPRQSAETQYF | TGCAGTGCTCCACGACAGAGTGCAGAGACCCAGTACTTC
TRBJ1-1 | many | TRBV7-9 | . | CASSLELVTEAFF | TGTGCCAGCAGCTTAGAGTTAGTCACTGAAGCTTTCTTT
TRBJ2-2 | few | TRBV12-3/TRBV12-4 | . | CASGKGAAGGELFF | TGTGCCAGCGGCAAAGGAGCAGCCGGCGGGGAGCTGTTTTTT
TRBJ2-5 | . | TRBV20-1 | . | CSATLARPQETQYF | TGCAGTGCTACCCTAGCTAGGCCCCAAGAGACCCAGTACTTC
TRBJ2-5 | . | TRBV7-2 | TRBD1 | CASSLAGTGAETQYF | TGTGCCAGCAGCTTAGCTGGGACAGGGGCAGAGACCCAGTACTTC
TRBJ1-6 | few | TRBV5-6 | TRBD1 | CASSLKETGAYNSPLHF | TGTGCCAGCAGCTTGAAGGAGACAGGGGCCTATAATTCACCCCTCCACTTT
TRBJ2-3 | few | TRBV5-1 | . | CASSSEGFSTDTQYF | TGCGCCAGCAGCTCCGAAGGGTTTAGCACAGATACGCAGTATTTT
TRBJ2-7 | . | TRBV12-3/TRBV12-4 | TRBD1 | CASTGVGQGDYEQYF | TGTGCCAGCACCGGGGTGGGACAGGGAGACTACGAGCAGTACTTC
TRBJ2-3 | . | TRBV7-9 | . | CAIRGDHRGRNTQYF | TGTGCCATCAGAGGGGATCATCGGGGACGGAATACGCAGTATTTT
TRBJ1-1 | . | TRBV29-1 | . | CSVDRTTEAFF | TGCAGCGTTGACCGAACGACTGAAGCTTTCTTT
TRBJ2-3 | . | TRBV6-5 | . | CAAKAGRGRTDTQYF | TGTGCCGCTAAGGCGGGGCGGGGGCGCACAGATACGCAGTATTTT
TRBJ1-1 | . | TRBV12-3/TRBV12-4 | TRBD1 | CASSLSTGVLGAFF | TGTGCCAGCAGCTTGTCGACAGGGGTATTAGGAGCTTTCTTT
TRBJ2-3 | many | TRBV7-3 | TRBD2 | CASSLGGAGLAGADTQYF | TGTGCCAGCAGCTTAGGGGGCGCGGGACTAGCGGGAGCAGATACGCAGTATTTT
TRBJ1-2 | few | TRBV7-9 | . | CASSLLMGRLIYGYTF | TGTGCCAGCAGCTTACTAATGGGACGGCTAATCTATGGCTACACCTTC
TRBJ1-5 | few | TRBV11-1 | . | CASSFGFNQPQHF | TGTGCCAGCAGCTTCGGTTTCAATCAGCCCCAGCATTTT
TRBJ2-7 | few | TRBV4-1 | . | CASSQDPGFRYEQYF | TGCGCCAGCAGCCAAGATCCAGGTTTTCGTTACGAGCAGTACTTC
TRBJ2-7 | . | TRBV3-1 | . | CASSKGSSYEQYF | TGTGCCAGCAGCAAAGGGAGCTCCTACGAGCAGTACTTC
TRBJ2-7 | . | TRBV4-3 | . | CASSQHLWDGTAYEQYF | TGCGCCAGCAGCCAACATTTATGGGACGGAACCGCTTATGAGCAGTACTTC
TRBJ1-5 | . | TRBV3-1 | . | CASSQGFSGQPQHF | TGTGCCAGCAGCCAAGGTTTCTCGGGTCAGCCCCAGCATTTT
TRBJ1-2 | . | TRBV6-2/TRBV6-3 | . | CASRGQPIYGYTF | TGTGCCAGCAGAGGACAGCCTATCTATGGCTACACCTTC
TRBJ1-4 | . | TRBV25-1 | . | CASSQGTTNEKLFF | TGTGCCAGCAGCCAGGGAACAACTAATGAAAAACTGTTTTTT
TRBJ1-3 | . | TRBV4-1 | TRBD1 | CASSQDLTGLAGNTIYF | TGCGCCAGCAGCCAAGATTTGACAGGGTTGGCTGGAAACACCATATATTTT
TRBJ2-7 | few | TRBV24-1 | TRBD1 | CATSEAGTGGEQYF | TGTGCCACCAGTGAGGCTGGGACAGGGGGAGAGCAGTACTTC
TRBJ2-3 | few | TRBV27 | . | CASSLSLTDTQYF | TGTGCCAGCAGTTTAAGCCTCACAGATACGCAGTATTTT
TRBJ2-5 | few | TRBV5-1 | . | CASSPEGGAWETQYF | TGCGCCAGCAGTCCCGAGGGGGGAGCATGGGAGACCCAGTACTTC
TRBJ1-2 | . | TRBV7-9 | . | CASFNPDRPNYGYTF | TGTGCCAGCTTCAATCCGGACAGACCTAACTATGGCTACACCTTC
TRBJ2-1 | . | TRBV5-1 | TRBD2 | CASSHYGGGAGNEQFF | TGCGCCAGCAGCCATTACGGCGGGGGGGCCGGCAATGAGCAGTTCTTC
TRBJ2-7 | . | TRBV11-1 | TRBD1 | CASSLPGQGDHEQYF | TGTGCCAGCAGCTTACCCGGACAGGGGGACCACGAGCAGTACTTC
TRBJ2-3 | . | TRBV18 | . | CASSPVAGVDTQYF | TGTGCCAGCTCACCCGTTGCAGGGGTGGATACGCAGTATTTT
TRBJ2-3 | . | TRBV3-1 | TRBD2 | CASSPLAGGITDTQYF | TGTGCCAGCAGCCCACTAGCGGGGGGGATCACAGATACGCAGTATTTT
TRBJ1-2 | . | TRBV6-1 | TRBD1 | CASIFLPGQGPNYGYTF | TGTGCCAGCATTTTTCTCCCGGGACAGGGTCCGAACTATGGCTACACCTTC
TRBJ2-2 | few | TRBV7-2 | . | CASSLWGAGNTGELFF | TGTGCCAGCAGCTTATGGGGGGCTGGGAACACCGGGGAGCTGTTTTTT
TRBJ2-7 | . | TRBV29-1 | TRBD2 | CSFIPTSGYEQYF | TGCAGCTTTATACCGACTAGCGGCTACGAGCAGTACTTC
TRBJ1-1 | . | TRBV5-1 | . | CASSMGPRATEAFF | TGCGCCAGCAGCATGGGACCCAGGGCCACTGAAGCTTTCTTT
TRBJ2-1 | . | TRBV5-6 | TRBD1 | CASRLGQGPYNEQFF | TGTGCCAGCAGATTAGGACAGGGTCCCTACAATGAGCAGTTCTTC
TRBJ2-1 | few | TRBV7-8 | TRBD1 | CASSLGATGSYNEQFF | TGTGCCAGCAGCTTAGGAGCGACAGGGTCCTACAATGAGCAGTTCTTC